The T cell receptor (beta chain) under discussion was sequenced for a study of graft-versus-host responses after intestinal transplantation. Study details: Anti-thymocyte globulin induction preceded around 3 years of tacrolimus and steroid maintenance in all recipients.

Clones were read by immunoSEQ multiplex PCR, and TCRdb kept only the in-frame ones, dropping some. The table lists 16,000 or so clones, 85% to 95% of them singletons. Between the trimmed V and J ends, which lost 1 base and 0 bases, there was a span of 13 bases. This CDR3 has 16 residues. Germline CDR1 is SEHNR and CDR2 is FQNEAQ (reference sequence). This chain connects TRBV7-9 to TRBJ2-7; possibly TRBD2 for D (6 bases). The TCR comes from a human patient who received an intestinal transplant, so some T cells may come from the graft donor. The specimen comprised PBMCs, sampled 23 days after intestinal transplant. DNA for the CDR3: TGTGCCAGCAGCTTAGGGACTATCGATGGCTCCTACGAGCAGTACTTC. This codes for CASSLGTIDGSYEQYF.